The clone carrying this TCR beta chain came up a few times. Its specificity is unknown. Measured with immunoSEQ multiplex PCR; TCRdb has only the in-frame clones, and not every one. Among fewer than 120,000 clones listed, 87% were seen once. These data originate in a study of T cell responses to AZD1222 COVID-19 vaccine. Study-wide points: Among AZD1222 vaccinees, only six were seropositive at baseline. Unmutated variant regions are reportedly targeted by nearly half of spike-specific TCRs.

V was pared by 6 bases and J by 2 bases, with 14 bases between. Germline lookup yields CDR1 LNHDA and CDR2 SQIVND (reference sequence). CDR3 length: 15 residues. The TCR sequence derives from an adult in good health. Sample: peripheral blood, taken on day 0 of AZD1222 vaccination. The J gene is TRBJ1-3, the V gene TRBV19; no firm D call. In nucleotides, the CDR3 is TGTGCCAGTAGAGGACGGGCTGGGGCTGGAAACACCATATATTTT. It is translated as CASRGRAGAGNTIYF.